One and the same sample provided the 18 T cell receptor beta chains below, sequenced in a study of OX40 agonist ivuxolimab in advanced cancers. TCRdb keeps only in-frame clones here, not all; method: immunoSEQ multiplex PCR. The data show 70,000 to 80,000 clones, about 90% seen once. The sequencing here drew on CD4+ or CD8+ T cells sorted from blood, taken in a trial of the OX40 agonist ivuxolimab. The receptor set was obtained from an adult with an advanced solid tumor such as melanoma, head and neck, liver or kidney cancer.

The genes are TRBV7-8 and TRBJ1-2; D gene uncertain. The V and J ends lost 2 bases and 2 bases respectively, with 15 bases between them. CDR1 and CDR2 (germline): SGHVS, FQNEAQ. The CDR3 spans 16 residues. CDR3 in DNA: TGTGCCAGCAGCTTAAGTTCGACCTATCCCAACTATGGCTACACCTTC. Translating it yields CASSLSSTYPNYGYTF.

The J gene is TRBJ2-7, the V gene TRBV6-1; D unresolved. Germline loops: CDR1 MNHNS, CDR2 SASEGT. The CDR3 length is 15 residues. V lost 9 bases and J lost 5, with 23 bases in between. For the CDR3, the DNA is TGTGCCAGTACTGACCGGGTCCCGAGGCAGAACGAGCAGTACTTC. It encodes CASTDRVPRQNEQYF.

The V and J genes are TRBV29-1 and TRBJ1-1, with no clear D. V was cut by 5 bases and J by 0 bases, with 10 bases left in between. CDR3 length equals 13 residues. Germline V gives CDR1 SQVTM, CDR2 ANQGSEA. The CDR3 loop reads CSVLGQMNTEAFF. The DNA of the CDR3 is TGCAGCGTTTTAGGGCAGATGAACACTGAAGCTTTCTTT. The complete variable domain, with remaining parts taken from reference TRBV29-1 and TRBJ1-1, reads SAVISQKPSRDICQRGTSLTIQCQVDSQVTMMFWYRQQPGQSLTLIATANQGSEATYESGFVIDKFPISRPNLTFSTLTVSNMSPEDSSIYLCSVLGQMNTEAFFGQGTRLTVV.

This clone showed up just once. This chain joins TRBV6-5 and TRBJ1-4, with unresolved D. Germline V gene sequence: CDR1 MNHEY, CDR2 SVGAGI. CDR3 length equals 15 residues. V was trimmed by 5 bases and J by 8 bases, leaving 18 bases between them. This chain's CDR3 is CASSPPTSQSEKLFF. As DNA, the CDR3 is TGTGCCAGCAGTCCTCCGACAAGCCAGTCGGAAAAACTGTTTTTT.

This rearrangement joins TRBV18 to TRBJ2-4; D is uncertain. The CDR3 length is 13 residues. The ends were cut back, 2 bases at V and 0 bases at J, with 2 bases in the middle. In germline, CDR1 is KGHSH, CDR2 LQKENI. CDR3 loop: CASSPGAKNIQYF. The CDR3 bases are TGTGCCAGCTCACCAGGAGCCAAAAACATTCAGTACTTC.

The chain links TRBV6-5 to TRBJ2-2, with no clear D. There are 14 residues in the CDR3. V lost 0 bases to trimming and J lost 5 bases, with 7 bases between them. The germline CDR1 and CDR2 sequences are MNHEY and SVGAGI. The CDR3 here is CASSYSTLTGELFF. The CDR3 DNA is TGTGCCAGCAGTTACTCCACGCTAACCGGGGAGCTGTTTTTT.

The chain has TRBV30 and TRBJ1-2; TRBD1 matches 7 bases. The CDR3 has 14 residues. Unmatched junction bases numbered 8, after V lost 3 bases and J lost 4 bases. CDR1 is GTSNPN, CDR2 SVGIG, per germline (reference sequence). CDR3 amino acids: CAWSPPTGTYGYTF. CDR3 coding DNA: TGTGCCTGGAGCCCCCCGACAGGGACCTATGGCTACACCTTC.

V is TRBV5-5 and J is TRBJ2-7; 8 bases match TRBD2. Germline CDR1 reads SGHKS; CDR2 reads YYEKEE (reference sequence). After removal of 3 bases from V and 6 bases from J, the junction contained 5 bases not matched to a gene. The CDR3 is 13 amino acids. The CDR3 sequence: CASSSIAGTEQYF. The CDR3 bases are TGTGCCAGCAGCTCTATAGCGGGGACCGAGCAGTACTTC.

V is TRBV5-1 and J is TRBJ2-5, with TRBD1 as a possible D gene (5 bases). V dropped 1 base and J dropped 1 base, with 8 bases sitting between them. The CDR3 runs to 14 residues. Germline V gene lookup returns CDR1 SGHRS and CDR2 YFSETQ. The CDR3, as DNA: TGCGCCAGCAGCTTGCGACAGACCCAAGAGACCCAGTACTTC. It yields the protein CASSLRQTQETQYF.

The CDR3 reads CASGLPQGGAYNEQFF. CDR3 nucleotides: TGTGCTAGTGGTTTGCCCCAGGGCGGGGCTTACAATGAGCAGTTCTTC. The chain recombines TRBV12-5 with TRBJ2-1, with D perhaps TRBD2 (6 bases). Per the germline V gene, CDR1 is LGHNT and CDR2 is FRNRAP. Trimming cost V 2 bases and J 4 bases, with 15 bases left between them. This CDR3 contains 16 residues.

The chain carries TRBV19 and TRBJ2-3; TRBD2 agrees at 10 bases. There are 15 residues in the CDR3. Germline V lookup: CDR1 LNHDA, CDR2 SQIVND (reference sequence). V trimming: 7 bases; J trimming: 4 bases; junction bases outside the gene matches: 8. The CDR3 nucleotides read TGTGCCAGTAAAATGAGGGGACTAGCGCCAGATACGCAGTATTTT. It translates to CASKMRGLAPDTQYF.

The V gene is TRBV7-8, the J gene TRBJ1-2; the match to TRBD1 covers 7 bases. The CDR3 is 16 residues long. The germline gives CDR1 SGHVS, CDR2 FQNEAQ. J was trimmed by 4 bases and V by 4 bases; bases with no gene match: 12. CDR3 protein: CASSSILRGASYGYTF. The DNA of the CDR3 is TGTGCCAGCAGCTCCATACTCAGGGGGGCTTCCTATGGCTACACCTTC.

V gene TRBV6-1 combines with J gene TRBJ2-7, with D unclear. There are 12 residues in the CDR3. The ends were cut back, 9 bases at V and 2 bases at J, with 11 bases in the middle. Germline lookup yields CDR1 MNHNS and CDR2 SASEGT. The CDR3 sequence is CASSLSAYEQYF. The DNA of the CDR3 is TGTGCCAGTTCCCTTTCGGCCTACGAGCAGTACTTC.

V is TRBV10-3 and J is TRBJ2-7, with D possibly TRBD2 on 7 matching bases. CDR3 size: 15 residues. Per germline, CDR1 ENHRY and CDR2 SYGVKD. V was trimmed by 7 bases and J by 2 bases, leaving 18 bases between them. The CDR3 sequence: CAIKVGEGVAYEQYF. As DNA, the CDR3 is TGTGCCATCAAGGTCGGGGAGGGGGTGGCCTACGAGCAGTACTTC.

The chain employs TRBV6-4 and TRBJ2-2; TRBD2 matches 11 bases. The CDR3 runs 14 residues. V trimming: 6 bases; J trimming: 7 bases; junction bases outside the gene matches: 4. The germline V gene has CDR1 MRHNA and CDR2 SNTAGT. The CDR3 here is CASRKGLAVGELFF. As DNA, the CDR3 is TGTGCCAGCAGGAAGGGACTAGCGGTCGGGGAGCTGTTTTTT.

The chain uses TRBV10-3 and TRBJ2-7; D remains ambiguous. The germline CDR1 and CDR2 sequences are ENHRY and SYGVKD. The germline V and J ends were trimmed by 4 bases and 3 bases, with 10 bases remaining between them. This CDR3 has 13 residues. CDR3 DNA: TGTGCCATCAGTGGGAAGGGCTACTACGAGCAGTACTTC. Its translation is CAISGKGYYEQYF.

The rearrangement joins TRBV28 to TRBJ1-3; no reliable D call. V lost 5 bases and J 0 bases, leaving 8 bases between the germline ends. Germline V gives CDR1 MDHEN, CDR2 SYDVKM. The CDR3 runs to 14 residues. The DNA for the CDR3 is TGTGCCAGCAGTCGGTTTCTCTCTGGAAACACCATATATTTT. Protein product: CASSRFLSGNTIYF.

The chain links TRBV11-2 to TRBJ2-2; no reliable D call. Germline values: CDR1 SGHAT, CDR2 FQNNGV. Trimming took off 0 bases at V and 6 bases at J, with 14 bases between the two ends. The CDR3 is made up of 16 amino acids. CDR3 sequence (DNA): TGTGCCAGCAGCTTAGATCATCGGTCGTTCCCCGGGGAGCTGTTTTTT. It yields the protein CASSLDHRSFPGELFF.